This entry lists 19 T cell receptor beta chains sequenced from one sample in a study of PD-1 blockade in mismatch repair-deficient tumors. Some clones are missing from TCRdb's copy, which holds only in-frame ones; the method was immunoSEQ multiplex PCR. The data hold about 49,000 clones, with 65% to 80% observed a single time. This sample comprised PBMCs, obtained before pembrolizumab treatment. Every receptor here comes from an adult with mismatch repair-deficient cancer.

The chain uses TRBV7-2 and TRBJ2-5; D unresolved. Trimming took off 5 bases at V and 5 bases at J, with 6 bases between the two ends. The CDR3 sequence is 11 residues long. CDR1 is SGHTA, CDR2 FQGNSA, per germline. As DNA, the CDR3 is TGTGCCAGCAGCCATGGGGAGACCCAGTACTTC. Translating it yields CASSHGETQYF. Filled out from reference TRBV7-2 and TRBJ2-5, the complete variable domain reads GAGVSQSPSNKVTEKGKDVELRCDPISGHTALYWYRQSLGQGLEFLIYFQGNSAPDKSGLPSDRFSAERTGGSVSTLTIQRTQQEDSAVYLCASSHGETQYFGPGTRLLVL.

This clone was seen once. This rearrangement joins TRBV29-1 to TRBJ2-3, with D perhaps TRBD1 or TRBD2 (5 bases each). Trimming left V 6 bases short and J 1 base short, with 14 bases between. Germline-derived CDR1 and CDR2 are SQVTM and ANQGSEA. This CDR3 is 14 amino acids long. The DNA of the CDR3 is TGCAGCGTCCTAAACCGGGGCCGCACAGATACGCAGTATTTT. Protein sequence: CSVLNRGRTDTQYF.

In DNA, the CDR3 is TGTGCCTGGAGTAGGGGAGTCGGGGGACAAAACACTGAAGCTTTCTTT. Residues: CAWSRGVGGQNTEAFF. The chain combines TRBV30 with TRBJ1-1; D possibly corresponds to TRBD1 (6 bases). Looked up from germline, CDR1 is GTSNPN and CDR2 is SVGIG (reference sequence). The CDR3 spans 16 residues. The V gene lost 2 bases and the J gene lost 2 bases, with 18 bases spanning the gap.

The chain has TRBV25-1 and TRBJ2-5; 8 nucleotides agree with TRBD1. After removal of 8 bases from V and 9 bases from J, the junction contained 11 bases not matched to a gene. CDR1 is MGHDK and CDR2 is SYGVNS in the germline V gene. CDR3 length: 13 residues. The CDR3, as DNA: TGTGCCAGCGAAGGGACAGGCCTTTGGGCCCAGTACTTC. Translated, it gives CASEGTGLWAQYF. Using reference TRBV25-1 and TRBJ2-5 for the parts outside the CDR3, the full variable domain is EADIYQTPRYLVIGTGKKITLECSQTMGHDKMYWYQQDPGMELHLIHYSYGVNSTEKGDLSSESTVSRIRTEHFPLTLESARPSHTSQYLCASEGTGLWAQYFGPGTRLLVL.

The chain employs TRBV7-3 and TRBJ2-2, with D unresolved. CDR3 length: 14 residues. The V and J ends lost 5 bases and 4 bases respectively, with 11 bases between them. Germline lookup yields CDR1 SGHTA and CDR2 FQGTGA. DNA of the CDR3: TGTGCCAGCAGCGCCCTATTAGGCACCGGGGAGCTGTTTTTT. The encoded protein is CASSALLGTGELFF.

This clone came up once. The chain recombines TRBV13 with TRBJ2-1, with 10 positions matching TRBD1. CDR3 length equals 16 residues. Germline V CDR1 and CDR2: PRHDT, FYEKMQ (reference sequence). The ends lost 5 bases at V and 5 bases at J; junction bases unmatched: 9. The CDR3 DNA follows: TGTGCCAGCAGCGGGATAGGGGACAGGGGCCACAATGAGCAGTTCTTC. It specifies CASSGIGDRGHNEQFF. Looking up the rest from reference TRBV13 and TRBJ2-1 gives the full variable domain: AAGVIQSPRHLIKEKRETATLKCYPIPRHDTVYWYQQGPGQDPQFLISFYEKMQSDKGSIPDRFSAQQFSDYHSELNMSSLELGDSALYFCASSGIGDRGHNEQFFGPGTRLTVL.

This chain uses TRBV13 with TRBJ2-7; D uncertain. Germline V gene data show CDR1 as PRHDT and CDR2 as FYEKMQ (reference sequence). V was cut by 2 bases and J by 6 bases, with 14 bases left in between. The CDR3 runs 14 residues. CDR3 nucleotide sequence: TGTGCCAGCAGCTTATGGCGGCCTGGATCCGAGCAGTACTTC. Residues: CASSLWRPGSEQYF. Full variable domain (remainder filled in from reference TRBV13 and TRBJ2-7): AAGVIQSPRHLIKEKRETATLKCYPIPRHDTVYWYQQGPGQDPQFLISFYEKMQSDKGSIPDRFSAQQFSDYHSELNMSSLELGDSALYFCASSLWRPGSEQYFGPGTRLTVT.

The rearrangement uses TRBV29-1 and TRBJ2-5, with no clear D. CDR3 length equals 13 residues. The germline V gene encodes CDR1 SQVTM and CDR2 ANQGSEA. V was clipped by 0 bases and J by 4 bases, with 9 bases between them. CDR3 sequence reads: CSVEEWGRETQYF. CDR3 in DNA: TGCAGCGTTGAAGAGTGGGGTCGAGAGACCCAGTACTTC.

The chain has TRBV6-1 and TRBJ2-5; 7 bases agree with TRBD2. The V and J ends lost 5 bases and 5 bases, in that order; junction bases with no gene match: 11. The CDR3 has 15 residues. Germline CDR1 and CDR2: MNHNS and SASEGT. CDR3 sequence (DNA): TGTGCCAGCAGTTTGGGTAGCGGGCTTCGGGAGACCCAGTACTTC. It yields the protein CASSLGSGLRETQYF.

The chain links TRBV25-1 to TRBJ2-3; 13 positions match TRBD2. The germline CDR1 and CDR2 sequences are MGHDK and SYGVNS. The CDR3 is 17 amino acids. With 5 bases clipped from V and 0 bases from J, the junction kept 5 bases outside the gene matches. CDR3 sequence reads: CASSFGLAGASTDTQYF. For the CDR3, the DNA is TGTGCCAGCAGTTTCGGACTAGCGGGAGCTAGCACAGATACGCAGTATTTT.

This sequence joins TRBV7-9 and TRBJ2-1, with 8 bases lining up with TRBD1. Trimming took 5 bases from V and 7 from J; bases not matched to a gene: 10. Germline values: CDR1 SEHNR, CDR2 FQNEAQ (reference sequence). The CDR3 spans 15 residues. CDR3 loop: CASSHTERQGNEQFF. DNA of the CDR3: TGTGCCAGCAGCCACACCGAAAGACAGGGGAATGAGCAGTTCTTC. The whole variable domain, filled in from reference TRBV7-9 and TRBJ2-1, reads DTGVSQNPRHKITKRGQNVTFRCDPISEHNRLYWYRQTLGQGPEFLTYFQNEAQLEKSRLLSDRFSAERPKGSFSTLEIQRTEQGDSAMYLCASSHTERQGNEQFFGPGTRLTVL.

This clone was observed a few times. The chain employs TRBV9 and TRBJ2-1; 8 bases are a match to TRBD2. J lost 8 bases, V lost 0 bases, and 7 bases had no gene match. Germline lookup yields CDR1 SGDLS and CDR2 YYNGEE. CDR3 length: 15 amino acids. The CDR3 DNA reads as TGTGCCAGCAGCGTAGAGGGGACTAGTAGGTATGAGCAGTTCTTC. Protein: CASSVEGTSRYEQFF.

The genes are TRBV27 and TRBJ2-1; D could derive from TRBD1 or TRBD2 (5 bases each). CDR3 length equals 12 residues. Germline V gives CDR1 MNHEY, CDR2 SMNVEV (reference sequence). V dropped 2 bases and J dropped 10 bases, with 9 bases sitting between them. Here the CDR3 DNA reads TGTGCCAGCAGTTTAGGGACCCACGAGCAGTTCTTC. It translates to CASSLGTHEQFF.

This rearrangement joins TRBV6-1 to TRBJ1-1, with a weak D call TRBD1 (5 bases). CDR1 is MNHNS and CDR2 is SASEGT in the germline V gene. CDR3 length: 12 residues. Trimming left V 3 bases short and J 7 bases short, with 9 bases between. CDR3 DNA sequence: TGTGCCAGCAGTGAGGGGGAGCATGAAGCTTTCTTT. Translating it yields CASSEGEHEAFF.

The gene calls are TRBV5-1 and TRBJ2-1, with 8 bases fitting TRBD2. V lost 2 bases and J lost 5; bases outside the gene matches: 12. The CDR3 length is 17 residues. Germline V gives CDR1 SGHRS, CDR2 YFSETQ. The CDR3 protein is CASSFEPSGSGNNEQFF. The CDR3, as DNA: TGCGCCAGCAGCTTCGAACCGAGCGGGAGCGGGAACAATGAGCAGTTCTTC.

The gene calls are TRBV4-1 and TRBJ2-1, with D unresolved. Trimming took 0 bases from V and 0 from J, leaving 9 bases between them. The length of the CDR3 is 16 residues. Germline CDR1 is MGHRA and CDR2 is YSYEKL. CDR3 loop: CASSQDIGSSYNEQFF. The DNA for the CDR3 is TGCGCCAGCAGCCAAGATATCGGTAGCTCCTACAATGAGCAGTTCTTC.

This clone showed up just a few times. V usage is TRBV30 and J usage is TRBJ1-1; D is unclear. This CDR3 contains 13 residues. From germline, CDR1 is GTSNPN and CDR2 SVGIG (reference sequence). V was pared by 5 bases and J by 0 bases, with 10 bases between. As DNA, the CDR3 is TGTGCCTGGTCCGAGGGATTGAACACTGAAGCTTTCTTT. Translating gives CAWSEGLNTEAFF. The full variable domain, with the rest looked up from reference TRBV30 and TRBJ1-1, is SQTIHQWPATLVQPVGSPLSLECTVEGTSNPNLYWYRQAAGRGLQLLFYSVGIGQISSEVPQNLSASRPQDRQFILSSKKLLLSDSGFYLCAWSEGLNTEAFFGQGTRLTVV.

The rearrangement joins TRBV28 to TRBJ1-1, with TRBD1 matching over 9 bases. The germline V gene has CDR1 MDHEN and CDR2 SYDVKM. The V gene end was trimmed by 3 bases and the J gene end by 1 base; junction bases not matched to a gene: 9. The CDR3 is 17 amino acids. The CDR3 region is CASSFLVRDRANTEAFF. In DNA, the CDR3 is TGTGCCAGCAGTTTCCTAGTCCGGGACAGGGCGAACACTGAAGCTTTCTTT.

This clone was seen only a few times. This chain's CDR3 is CASSAQTVGEQYF. Here the CDR3 DNA reads TGTGCCAGCAGTGCCCAGACGGTCGGCGAGCAGTACTTC. The rearrangement uses TRBV2 and TRBJ2-7, with D unclear. The germline V gene has CDR1 SNHLY and CDR2 FYNNEI. The V gene lost 4 bases and the J gene lost 6 bases, with 13 bases spanning the gap. This CDR3 is built from 13 residues.